This T cell receptor (beta chain) is drawn from a study of T cell repertoires in cytomegalovirus infection. Findings of the study overall: Summed public TCR beta family frequency identified CMV carriers bearing the relevant HLA.

Via MiXCR, TCRdb re-called the reads, giving one row per CDR3 protein. The sample has 350,000 to 400,000 distinct CDR3 sequences; approximately 35% are singletons. This CDR3 region has 14 residues. Germline lookup yields CDR1 SGHRS and CDR2 YFSETQ. The V gene end was trimmed by 1 base and the J gene end by 5 bases; junction bases not matched to a gene: 3. In this sample, this clonotype turned up a few times. Its specificity is unknown. The chain combines TRBV5-1 with TRBJ1-2, with TRBD1 identical over 9 bases. This specimen consisted of cultured PBMCs, obtained from culture after CMV antigen stimulation. The TCR sequence derives from a human donor in good health (CMV status not recorded). Some clones in this sample may be carry-over from other donors' samples. The CDR3 spells CASSLWTGEYGYTF. The DNA of the CDR3 is TGCGCCAGCAGCTTGTGGACAGGGGAATATGGCTACACCTTC.